One and the same sample provided the 25 T cell receptor beta chains below, sequenced in a study of T-cell reconstitution after alpha-beta-depleted transplantation in children. For TCRbeta, the library was prepared with unique molecular identifiers. TCRdb recomputed calls from the PCR reads with MiXCR, one row per CDR3 protein. The sample yields 200,000 or so distinct CDR3 sequences, approximately 8% seen once. The source was PBMCs, mostly from graft donor cells, collected 360 days after TCRalphabeta/CD19-depleted stem cell transplant. The receptors were sampled from a male patient between 2 and 9 years old who had a stem cell transplant for acute myeloid leukemia, so the T cells may come from the graft donor.

This clonotype was seen at least ten times. This rearrangement joins TRBV5-1 to TRBJ2-3, with TRBD1 matching 9 bases. Germline values: CDR1 SGHRS, CDR2 YFSETQ. The ends lost 1 base at V and 3 bases at J; junction bases unmatched: 6. The CDR3 is made up of 16 amino acids. CDR3 nucleotide sequence: TGCGCCAGCAGCTTGTGGGGGACAGGGAGTACAGATACGCAGTATTTT. As protein: CASSLWGTGSTDTQYF.

The chain recombines TRBV10-3 with TRBJ1-2; possible D gene TRBD1, 5 bases. Trimming stripped 7 bases from V and 2 bases from J, with 23 bases between. Germline lookup yields CDR1 ENHRY and CDR2 SYGVKD. This CDR3 comprises 17 residues. The CDR3: CAITRGVFTGLNYGYTF. The CDR3 region has the DNA TGTGCCATCACACGGGGCGTGTTCACGGGGCTGAACTATGGCTACACCTTC.

This rearrangement joins TRBV12-3 or TRBV12-4 to TRBJ1-5; weak D call: TRBD1 (6 bases). Trimming removed 2 bases at V and 5 bases at J, with 10 bases between. The CDR3 loop spans 14 amino acids. Here the CDR3 reads CASSLSGGHQPQHF. The DNA of the CDR3 is TGTGCCAGCAGTTTATCTGGGGGCCATCAGCCCCAGCATTTT.

The table lists this clonotype with many counts. The chain combines TRBV7-2 with TRBJ2-5; D is possibly TRBD1 (6 bases). Germline assignment: CDR1 SGHTA and CDR2 FQGNSA. V was pared by 6 bases and J by 2 bases, with 13 bases between. This CDR3 contains 14 residues. The CDR3 spells CASRLTGIQETQYF. CDR3 sequence (DNA): TGTGCCAGCAGGTTAACAGGGATTCAAGAGACCCAGTACTTC. The variable domain in full, with the rest retrieved from reference TRBV7-2 and TRBJ2-5, is GAGVSQSPSNKVTEKGKDVELRCDPISGHTALYWYRQSLGQGLEFLIYFQGNSAPDKSGLPSDRFSAERTGGSVSTLTIQRTQQEDSAVYLCASRLTGIQETQYFGPGTRLLVL.

V usage is TRBV12-3 or TRBV12-4 and J usage is TRBJ1-2, with TRBD1 matching 7 bases. CDR3 length: 16 amino acids. Unmatched junction bases numbered 10, after V lost 5 bases and J lost 1 base. CDR3 region: CASSLTGQEVNYGYTF. CDR3 DNA sequence: TGTGCCAGCAGTCTGACTGGACAGGAAGTTAACTATGGCTACACCTTC.

This sequence joins TRBV15 and TRBJ2-1; 7 bases line up with TRBD2. The germline V gene has CDR1 LNHNV and CDR2 YYDKDF (reference sequence). Trimming removed 1 base from V and 6 bases from J; junction bases left unmatched: 9. This CDR3 is 16 amino acids long. CDR3 region: CATSRGAPLAVNEQFF. CDR3 in DNA: TGTGCCACCAGCAGAGGTGCCCCTCTAGCGGTCAATGAGCAGTTCTTC.

The chain is built from TRBV7-9 and TRBJ2-3, with unresolved D. The germline V gene has CDR1 SEHNR and CDR2 FQNEAQ (reference sequence). CDR3 length equals 13 residues. The germline V and J ends were trimmed by 7 bases and 0 bases, with 8 bases remaining between them. CDR3 loop: CASTTPSTDTQYF. The CDR3, as DNA: TGTGCCAGCACGACTCCTAGCACAGATACGCAGTATTTT.

This clonotype was seen only a few times. The gene calls are TRBV10-3 and TRBJ2-5; D is unclear. Germline V lookup: CDR1 ENHRY, CDR2 SYGVKD. Trimming cost V 6 bases and J 5 bases, with 7 bases left between them. The CDR3 loop spans 11 amino acids. CDR3 nucleotide sequence: TGTGCCATCAGGTCCGGGGAGACCCAGTACTTC. It translates to CAIRSGETQYF.

Only a few counts were recorded for this clonotype. V gene TRBV19 combines with J gene TRBJ2-5, with 7 bases that match TRBD2. Germline V gene lookup returns CDR1 LNHDA and CDR2 SQIVND (reference sequence). The CDR3 has 18 amino acids. V dropped 4 bases and J dropped 3; count of bases not matched to a gene: 17. The CDR3 spells CASSTRRGLTSRKETQYF. The CDR3 DNA is TGTGCCAGTAGTACCCGGAGAGGCTTGACTAGCAGAAAAGAGACCCAGTACTTC.

CDR3 in amino acids: CASSQENCTDTQYF. DNA for the CDR3: TGTGCCAGCAGCCAAGAAAACTGCACAGATACGCAGTATTTT. The V call is TRBV14, the J call TRBJ2-3; D uncertain. The V end was cut by 0 bases, the J end by 1 base, with 5 bases between. The CDR3 sequence is 14 residues long. Germline V gene sequence: CDR1 SGHDN, CDR2 FVKESK.

The rearrangement uses TRBV7-3 and TRBJ2-5, with 7 bases fitting TRBD1. CDR1 and CDR2 (germline): SGHTA, FQGTGA. This CDR3 is 17 amino acids long. The V gene end was trimmed by 2 bases and the J gene end by 2 bases; junction bases not matched to a gene: 11. The CDR3 loop is CASSLGFRGPTQETQYF. The CDR3 DNA reads as TGTGCCAGCAGCTTAGGATTTAGGGGGCCGACACAAGAGACCCAGTACTTC.

The chain combines TRBV7-2 with TRBJ2-1, with 8 bases identical to TRBD2. Germline CDR1 and CDR2: SGHTA and FQGNSA. The ends lost 5 bases at V and 3 bases at J; junction bases unmatched: 6. The CDR3 runs 15 residues. DNA for the CDR3: TGTGCCAGCAGCCCGAGCGGGAGTGGCTACAATGAGCAGTTCTTC. It translates to CASSPSGSGYNEQFF.

This clonotype was seen at least ten times. The rearrangement uses TRBV20-1 and TRBJ1-2; 7 nucleotides agree with TRBD1. This CDR3 contains 12 residues. In germline, CDR1 is DFQATT, CDR2 SNEGSKA (reference sequence). V lost 8 bases to trimming and J lost 4 bases; unmatched junction nucleotides: 7. CDR3 loop: CSFGQAIYGYTF. DNA for the CDR3: TGCAGTTTTGGACAGGCCATCTATGGCTACACCTTC.

This clonotype was seen ten or more times. The rearrangement links TRBV11-1 to TRBJ2-1, with TRBD2 identical over 11 bases. CDR3 length equals 18 residues. CDR1 and CDR2 from the germline V gene are SGHAT and FQDESV (reference sequence). V gave up 4 bases and J gave up 4 bases; unmatched junction bases: 12. CDR3 loop: CASSSRRPGLAVYNEQFF. The CDR3 DNA is TGTGCCAGCAGCTCGCGCCGTCCGGGACTAGCGGTATACAATGAGCAGTTCTTC.

This clonotype has a count of ten or more. The chain joins TRBV4-1 to TRBJ1-2, with 8 bases aligning to TRBD1. CDR1 MGHRA and CDR2 YSYEKL come from the germline V gene. V trimming: 0 bases; J trimming: 3 bases; junction bases outside the gene matches: 9. This CDR3 comprises 17 residues. The CDR3 DNA sequence: TGCGCCAGCAGCCAAGATCTAACCAAGGACAGGGACTATGGCTACACCTTC. Translated: CASSQDLTKDRDYGYTF.

The rearrangement joins TRBV18 to TRBJ1-3; D is undetermined. The germline V gene encodes CDR1 KGHSH and CDR2 LQKENI. Trimming removed 2 bases from V and 4 bases from J, with 6 bases in between. There are 13 residues in the CDR3. CDR3 region: CASSPNHGNTIYF. In nucleotides, the CDR3 is TGTGCCAGCTCACCAAACCACGGAAACACCATATATTTT.

This clonotype was observed a handful of times. The rearrangement joins TRBV7-2 to TRBJ1-5, with 8 bases that match TRBD1. V gave up 4 bases and J gave up 6 bases; unmatched junction bases: 5. Per the germline V gene, CDR1 is SGHTA and CDR2 is FQGNSA. The CDR3 contains 14 residues. In nucleotides, the CDR3 is TGTGCCAGCAGCTACGACAGGGGCGCTCAGCCCCAGCATTTT. This translates into CASSYDRGAQPQHF.

This clonotype has at least ten counts. The chain combines TRBV12-3 or TRBV12-4 with TRBJ2-3; possibly TRBD2 for D (6 bases). Trimming pared 3 bases from V and 1 base from J, leaving 11 bases between. The length of the CDR3 is 15 residues. The CDR3 loop reads CASSFWRDRTDTQYF. CDR3 nucleotides: TGTGCCAGCAGTTTTTGGAGGGATCGCACAGATACGCAGTATTTT.

The V and J genes are TRBV7-3 and TRBJ2-7; weak D call: TRBD2 (6 bases). With 5 bases removed from V and 2 bases from J, the gap between germline ends came to 16 bases. Per the germline V gene, CDR1 is SGHTA and CDR2 is FQGTGA. The CDR3 is 15 residues long. The CDR3 loop reads CASSRGGALPYEQYF. In DNA, the CDR3 is TGTGCCAGCAGCCGAGGAGGGGCCCTCCCCTACGAGCAGTACTTC.

This clonotype has only a few counts. The chain carries TRBV5-1 and TRBJ2-3, with D unclear. This CDR3 contains 14 residues. CDR1 and CDR2 from the germline V gene are SGHRS and YFSETQ. V was clipped by 0 bases and J by 0 bases, with 5 bases between them. In DNA form, the CDR3 reads TGCGCCAGCAGCTTGGGGGAAAGCACAGATACGCAGTATTTT. Amino acids: CASSLGESTDTQYF.

This chain connects TRBV5-1 to TRBJ2-1; 11 bases are shared with TRBD2. Germline CDR1 reads SGHRS; CDR2 reads YFSETQ. With V trimmed by 3 bases and J by 4 bases, 12 bases remained unmatched. The CDR3 loop spans 18 amino acids. The CDR3: CASSSLASGGLRYNEQFF. The DNA for the CDR3 is TGCGCCAGCAGCTCCCTGGCTAGCGGGGGGTTGCGGTACAATGAGCAGTTCTTC. Using reference TRBV5-1 and TRBJ2-1 for the parts outside the CDR3, the full variable domain is KAGVTQTPRYLIKTRGQQVTLSCSPISGHRSVSWYQQTPGQGLQFLFEYFSETQRNKGNFPGRFSGRQFSNSRSEMNVSTLELGDSALYLCASSSLASGGLRYNEQFFGPGTRLTVL.

At least ten counts were recorded for this clonotype. The chain combines TRBV29-1 with TRBJ2-5; TRBD2 matches at 7 bases. This CDR3 comprises 14 residues. Per the germline V gene, CDR1 is SQVTM and CDR2 is ANQGSEA. Trimming removed 1 base from V and 7 bases from J; junction bases left unmatched: 9. CDR3 region: CSVEGLAVRWTQYF. The CDR3 DNA reads as TGCAGCGTTGAAGGGCTAGCGGTCCGATGGACCCAGTACTTC.

The chain links TRBV4-2 to TRBJ2-3; a weak D match, TRBD1 (6 bases). CDR1 is LGHNA, CDR2 YNFKEQ, per germline. This CDR3 has 15 amino acids. Trimming stripped 5 bases from V and 3 bases from J, with 15 bases between. The CDR3, as DNA: TGTGCCAGCAGCGAGTTCCCCGGGACAACAGATACGCAGTATTTT. It encodes CASSEFPGTTDTQYF.

This clonotype was recorded at least ten times. This sequence joins TRBV12-3 or TRBV12-4 and TRBJ2-3; no definite D call. V was cut by 7 bases and J by 2 bases, with 7 bases left in between. The CDR3 totals 12 residues. Here the CDR3 DNA reads TGTGCCAGCACCGGACCCACAGATACGCAGTATTTT. Encoded protein: CASTGPTDTQYF.

The rearrangement joins TRBV4-1 to TRBJ1-4, with D possibly being TRBD1 (5 bases). V shed 3 bases and J shed 6 bases, with 17 bases lying between them. Germline CDR1 is MGHRA and CDR2 is YSYEKL. CDR3 length equals 16 residues. The CDR3 reads CASSHTPRQRDEKLFF. As DNA, the CDR3 is TGCGCCAGCAGCCATACTCCGCGACAGAGGGATGAAAAACTGTTTTTT.